This T cell receptor (beta chain) is from a study of T-cell reconstitution after alpha-beta-depleted transplantation in children. Study-wide results and caveats: Counts and diversity of T cells one year after transplant came mostly from newly produced T cells.

This clonotype showed up many times. The antigen is undetermined. Unique molecular identifiers were used in preparing the TCRbeta library. TCRdb reprocessed the PCR reads via MiXCR and lists one record per CDR3 protein. The sample holds about 300,000 distinct CDR3 sequences, nearly 8% seen once. CDR3 length equals 17 residues. Germline-derived CDR1 and CDR2 are LGHNA and YNFKEQ. The V segment lost 0 bases and the J segment 7 bases; nucleotides outside the gene matches: 10. The source is a female patient between 2 and 15 years old who had a stem cell transplant for Fanconi anemia, so the T cells may come from the graft donor. Sequencing was performed on peripheral blood, taken 360 days after TCRalphabeta/CD19-depleted stem cell transplant. V usage is TRBV4-2 and J usage is TRBJ1-4; 8 bases fit TRBD1. The CDR3 DNA sequence: TGTGCCAGCAGCCAAGATCCCGGACAGGGAGGTCGTGAAAAACTGTTTTTT. This codes for CASSQDPGQGGREKLFF.